These 6 T cell receptor beta chains originate from one sample sequenced in a study of T cells after yellow fever vaccination. TCRdb processed the 5' RACE reads anew with MiXCR; each CDR3 protein has one entry. The sample has more than 250,000 distinct CDR3 sequences; around 6.8% are singletons. The source was PBMCs, collected around 45 days after the first yellow fever vaccination. These receptors all stem from a man between 18 and 29 years old who received the YFV17D yellow fever vaccine.

V usage is TRBV11-2 and J usage is TRBJ2-1, with 8 nucleotides matching TRBD2. The CDR3 covers 16 residues. J was trimmed by 9 bases and V by 6 bases; bases with no gene match: 16. Looked up from germline, CDR1 is SGHAT and CDR2 is FQNNGV. Here the CDR3 DNA reads TGTGCCAGCAGGGAGTTAGGGACTAGTCTTCGAGGTGAGCAGTTCTTC. Its translation is CASRELGTSLRGEQFF. The full variable domain, its missing parts supplied by reference TRBV11-2 and TRBJ2-1, is EAGVAQSPRYKIIEKRQSVAFWCNPISGHATLYWYQQILGQGPKLLIQFQNNGVVDDSQLPKDRFSAERLKGVDSTLKIQPAKLEDSAVYLCASRELGTSLRGEQFFGPGTRLTVL.

This clonotype has at least ten counts. This chain uses TRBV7-2 with TRBJ2-2; D might be TRBD2 (7 bases). The length of the CDR3 is 15 residues. The V gene lost 5 bases and the J gene lost 4 bases, with 14 bases spanning the gap. CDR1 is SGHTA and CDR2 is FQGNSA in the germline V gene. The CDR3 protein is CASSGEGGFTGELFF. In DNA, the CDR3 is TGTGCCAGCAGCGGGGAGGGGGGGTTCACCGGGGAGCTGTTTTTT.

The chain combines TRBV11-2 with TRBJ1-2; D unclear. The ends were cut back, 6 bases at V and 4 bases at J, with 12 bases in the middle. Germline V gene sequence: CDR1 SGHAT, CDR2 FQNNGV. This CDR3 has 13 amino acids. This CDR3 reads CASRKETPYGYTF. CDR3 in DNA: TGTGCCAGCAGAAAGGAGACACCCTATGGCTACACCTTC.

This clonotype has ten or more counts. The chain combines TRBV5-6 with TRBJ2-7, with 7 bases identical to TRBD2. V was clipped by 4 bases and J by 5 bases; unmatched bases: 6. Germline values: CDR1 SGHDT, CDR2 YYEEEE. CDR3 length: 13 residues. The CDR3 region has the DNA TGTGCCAGCAGCGCCCTGCTAGCGGACGAGCAGTACGTC. Amino acids: CASSALLADEQYV.

The V gene is TRBV19, the J gene TRBJ1-6, with D unclear. Germline V gives CDR1 LNHDA, CDR2 SQIVND (reference sequence). The CDR3 runs to 14 residues. V gave up 6 bases and J gave up 8 bases, with 14 bases separating them. This chain's CDR3 is CASSPAEEDSPLHF. DNA of the CDR3: TGTGCCAGTAGCCCCGCAGAAGAGGATTCACCCCTCCACTTT.

This sequence joins TRBV5-6 and TRBJ2-3; TRBD2 matches at 10 bases. CDR3 size: 16 residues. V gave up 3 bases and J gave up 4 bases; unmatched junction bases: 8. CDR1 SGHDT and CDR2 YYEEEE come from the germline V gene. CDR3 nucleotide sequence: TGTGCCAGCAGCTCCCCGAAGCGGGGGGGCGCAGATACGCAGTATTTT. Translation gives CASSSPKRGGADTQYF.